The 22 T cell receptor beta chains presented below share a single source sample, sequenced in a study of beta chain features in type 1 diabetes. For these TCRs, the target antigens are not known. Expressed TCRB transcripts were sequenced because the entire RNA isolate underwent reverse transcription. The data were produced by immunoSEQ multiplex PCR, yet TCRdb's version contains in-frame clones alone and is incomplete. Among 250,000 to 300,000 clones listed, around 22% were seen once. Broader study findings: TCRB CDR3s from Type 1 diabetes patients were moderately but significantly shorter in all four CD4+ subsets.

The sample was naive CD4+ T cells from blood. Receptors originate from a woman aged 25 to 39 with type 1 diabetes.

The chain employs TRBV7-9 and TRBJ1-2; D gene uncertain. CDR3 length: 13 amino acids. Germline CDR1 SEHNR, CDR2 FQNEAQ (reference sequence). Trimming stripped 5 bases from V and 5 bases from J, with 12 bases between. The CDR3 coding sequence is TGTGCCAGCAGCCTCAGGCCGAGTTATGGCTACACCTTC. This codes for CASSLRPSYGYTF.

This clone was detected only a few times. The V and J genes are TRBV6-5 and TRBJ2-3; 10 bases line up with TRBD2. Germline CDR1 is MNHEY and CDR2 is SVGAGI. This CDR3 is built from 16 residues. The ends lost 4 bases at V and 4 bases at J; junction bases unmatched: 8. The CDR3 reads CASSFTSGKFADTQYF. CDR3 coding DNA: TGTGCCAGCAGTTTCACTAGCGGGAAGTTTGCAGATACGCAGTATTTT.

The V call is TRBV29-1, the J call TRBJ2-5; D is uncertain. With 6 bases removed from V and 5 bases from J, the gap between germline ends came to 13 bases. Germline loops: CDR1 SQVTM, CDR2 ANQGSEA. The CDR3 is 12 residues long. CDR3 sequence: CSVHYGRETQYF. The CDR3 nucleotides are TGCAGCGTCCACTACGGCCGGGAGACCCAGTACTTC.

This clone was picked up a small number of times. The V gene is TRBV29-1, the J gene TRBJ1-2; D not resolved. This CDR3 region has 13 residues. CDR1 and CDR2 from the germline V gene are SQVTM and ANQGSEA. V was cut by 5 bases and J by 5 bases, with 15 bases left in between. CDR3 in DNA: TGCAGCGTTTCCCGGGCCGGAGGGTATGGCTACACCTTC. Its translation is CSVSRAGGYGYTF.

This rearrangement joins TRBV7-9 to TRBJ1-4, with TRBD1 matching 8 bases. J was trimmed by 4 bases and V by 4 bases; bases with no gene match: 5. The CDR3 is made up of 15 amino acids. CDR1 SEHNR and CDR2 FQNEAQ come from the germline V gene (reference sequence). CDR3 nucleotide sequence: TGTGCCAGCAGCTACGGGACAGGCGGTAATGAAAAACTGTTTTTT. It specifies CASSYGTGGNEKLFF.

V usage is TRBV7-9 and J usage is TRBJ1-1, with D possibly matching TRBD1 (5 bases). Germline CDR1 reads SEHNR; CDR2 reads FQNEAQ (reference sequence). This CDR3 is built from 14 residues. V was trimmed by 5 bases and J by 4 bases, leaving 14 bases between them. The CDR3 sequence: CASSKVGGGTEAFF. The CDR3 bases are TGTGCCAGCAGCAAAGTCGGGGGAGGCACTGAAGCTTTCTTT. Together with reference TRBV7-9 and TRBJ1-1, the CDR3 gives the full variable domain: DTGVSQNPRHKITKRGQNVTFRCDPISEHNRLYWYRQTLGQGPEFLTYFQNEAQLEKSRLLSDRFSAERPKGSFSTLEIQRTEQGDSAMYLCASSKVGGGTEAFFGQGTRLTVV.

This clone appeared a few times. This chain connects TRBV5-6 to TRBJ2-1, with 8 nucleotides matching TRBD2. This CDR3 is 16 amino acids long. Germline V gene data show CDR1 as SGHDT and CDR2 as YYEEEE. Unmatched junction bases numbered 3, after V lost 0 bases and J lost 1 base. This CDR3 reads CASSLGAGVSYNEQFF. The DNA of the CDR3 is TGTGCCAGCAGCTTGGGAGCGGGAGTATCCTACAATGAGCAGTTCTTC.

The chain has TRBV9 and TRBJ2-1; D is uncertain. The ends were cut back, 10 bases at V and 13 bases at J, with 24 bases in the middle. Germline values: CDR1 SGDLS, CDR2 YYNGEE. The CDR3 covers 13 residues. CDR3 residues: CARNHFRCQVQFF. The CDR3 nucleotides are TGTGCCCGCAACCACTTCCGCTGTCAAGTCCAGTTCTTC.

The chain links TRBV23-1 to TRBJ2-5; 10 bases fit TRBD2. TRBV23-1 is marked as an open reading frame, function uncertain. With V trimmed by 4 bases and J by 4 bases, 6 bases remained unmatched. The CDR3 covers 15 residues. Written as DNA, the CDR3 is TGCGCCAGCAGTCTCGAGCGGGAGGGCCTAGAGACCCAGTACTTC. This translates into CASSLEREGLETQYF.

This chain connects TRBV9 to TRBJ2-1, with TRBD2 identical over 8 bases. The V and J ends lost 3 bases and 0 bases, in that order; junction bases with no gene match: 2. The CDR3 consists of 15 residues. In germline, CDR1 is SGDLS, CDR2 YYNGEE. CDR3 sequence reads: CASSATSGSYNEQFF. The CDR3 DNA reads TGTGCCAGCAGCGCAACTAGCGGCTCCTACAATGAGCAGTTCTTC. Looking up the rest from reference TRBV9 and TRBJ2-1 gives the full variable domain: DSGVTQTPKHLITATGQRVTLRCSPRSGDLSVYWYQQSLDQGLQFLIQYYNGEERAKGNILERFSAQQFPDLHSELNLSSLELGDSALYFCASSATSGSYNEQFFGPGTRLTVL.

This clone appeared a few times. The genes are TRBV29-1 and TRBJ1-1, with 7 bases fitting TRBD1. The CDR3 has 13 amino acids. Germline loops: CDR1 SQVTM, CDR2 ANQGSEA. In nucleotides, the CDR3 is TGCAGTGCAGTTGGGACAGAGAACACTGAAGCTTTCTTT. Amino acid sequence: CSAVGTENTEAFF. The variable domain in full, with the rest retrieved from reference TRBV29-1 and TRBJ1-1, is SAVISQKPSRDICQRGTSLTIQCQVDSQVTMMFWYRQQPGQSLTLIATANQGSEATYESGFVIDKFPISRPNLTFSTLTVSNMSPEDSSIYLCSAVGTENTEAFFGQGTRLTVV.

A few counts support this clone. The chain joins TRBV25-1 to TRBJ2-1, with 7 bases matching TRBD2. The V and J ends lost 3 bases and 4 bases, in that order; junction bases with no gene match: 3. The CDR3 is 14 amino acids. Germline CDR1 reads MGHDK; CDR2 reads SYGVNS. This chain's CDR3 is CASSETSRYNEQFF. The CDR3, as DNA: TGTGCCAGCAGTGAGACTAGCCGGTACAATGAGCAGTTCTTC.

This clone was seen more than once but under ten times. The chain has TRBV18 and TRBJ2-7; the D gene is possibly TRBD2 (6 bases). CDR3 length equals 14 residues. Germline V lookup: CDR1 KGHSH, CDR2 LQKENI. The ends were cut back, 3 bases at V and 4 bases at J, with 13 bases in the middle. In nucleotides, the CDR3 is TGTGCCAGCTCACCCGGGACTCGGTCGTACGAGCAGTACTTC. Its translation is CASSPGTRSYEQYF.

Remarks on this clone: Other DNA sequences within the sample encode an identical CDR3. The genes are TRBV9 and TRBJ2-1; 7 bases are a match to TRBD2. Germline V lookup: CDR1 SGDLS, CDR2 YYNGEE. V gave up 0 bases and J gave up 5 bases; unmatched junction bases: 5. CDR3 size: 15 residues. The CDR3 DNA reads as TGTGCCAGCAGCGTAGGTAGCGGGCCCCACAATGAGCAGTTCTTC. Translating gives CASSVGSGPHNEQFF.

This rearrangement joins TRBV5-1 to TRBJ1-1, with TRBD1 matching over 7 bases. The germline V gene has CDR1 SGHRS and CDR2 YFSETQ. With V trimmed by 4 bases and J by 1 base, 4 bases remained unmatched. The CDR3 loop spans 14 amino acids. CDR3 loop: CASSPDRPNTEAFF. The CDR3 region has the DNA TGCGCCAGCAGCCCGGACAGGCCGAACACTGAAGCTTTCTTT. The full variable domain, in which reference TRBV5-1 and TRBJ1-1 provide the parts outside the CDR3, is KAGVTQTPRYLIKTRGQQVTLSCSPISGHRSVSWYQQTPGQGLQFLFEYFSETQRNKGNFPGRFSGRQFSNSRSEMNVSTLELGDSALYLCASSPDRPNTEAFFGQGTRLTVV.

This chain links TRBV5-6 with TRBJ2-5, with D tentatively TRBD1 (5 bases). Trimming took 1 base from V and 4 from J, leaving 8 bases between them. The CDR3 has 13 amino acids. Germline CDR1 reads SGHDT; CDR2 reads YYEEEE. The CDR3 region is CASSLTGRETQYF. The CDR3 nucleotides read TGTGCCAGCAGCTTGACAGGCCGAGAGACCCAGTACTTC.

There are a few counts of this clone. V and J are TRBV11-1 and TRBJ2-1; unclear D gene. The germline gives CDR1 SGHAT, CDR2 FQDESV (reference sequence). CDR3 size: 14 residues. Trimming left V 3 bases short and J 0 bases short, with 6 bases between. CDR3 bases: TGTGCCAGCAGCTTTTCTAGCTCCTACAATGAGCAGTTCTTC. Translation: CASSFSSSYNEQFF.

This clone was detected only once. This sequence joins TRBV5-1 and TRBJ2-2; 9 nucleotides match TRBD2. The J segment lost 3 bases and the V segment lost 4 bases, leaving 7 bases of the junction unmatched. In germline, CDR1 is SGHRS, CDR2 YFSETQ. This CDR3 contains 16 residues. CDR3 in amino acids: CASSAGTSRYTGELFF. CDR3 nucleotide sequence: TGCGCCAGCAGCGCAGGGACTAGCAGATACACCGGGGAGCTGTTTTTT. Drawing the rest from reference TRBV5-1 and TRBJ2-2, the complete variable domain is KAGVTQTPRYLIKTRGQQVTLSCSPISGHRSVSWYQQTPGQGLQFLFEYFSETQRNKGNFPGRFSGRQFSNSRSEMNVSTLELGDSALYLCASSAGTSRYTGELFFGEGSRLTVL.

This clone was seen a few times. The chain couples TRBV6-5 to TRBJ1-5; 7 nucleotides match TRBD1. With 6 bases clipped from V and 7 bases from J, the junction kept 9 bases outside the gene matches. The CDR3 sequence is 14 residues long. CDR1 MNHEY and CDR2 SVGAGI come from the germline V gene. The DNA of the CDR3 is TGTGCCAGCAGCCCCCTCGAGGGGGCCCAGCCCCAGCATTTT. It is translated as CASSPLEGAQPQHF.

This rearrangement joins TRBV29-1 to TRBJ2-1; 9 bases align to TRBD2. Germline CDR1 reads SQVTM; CDR2 reads ANQGSEA. Trimming removed 0 bases from V and 0 bases from J; junction bases left unmatched: 3. The CDR3 loop spans 16 amino acids. The CDR3 loop is CSVEDLAGSSYNEQFF. Written as DNA, the CDR3 is TGCAGCGTTGAAGATCTAGCGGGAAGCTCCTACAATGAGCAGTTCTTC.

This clone has only a few counts. This sequence joins TRBV19 and TRBJ1-5; a weak D match, TRBD1 (5 bases). CDR3 size: 15 residues. Germline V gene data show CDR1 as LNHDA and CDR2 as SQIVND (reference sequence). The V end lost 8 bases, the J end lost 2 bases, and 16 bases lay between the germline ends. The CDR3 is CASVPGGGGNQPQHF. The DNA for the CDR3 is TGTGCCAGTGTCCCTGGGGGGGGTGGCAATCAGCCCCAGCATTTT. The full variable domain, rest sourced from reference TRBV19 and TRBJ1-5, is DGGITQSPKYLFRKEGQNVTLSCEQNLNHDAMYWYRQDPGQGLRLIYYSQIVNDFQKGDIAEGYSVSREKKESFPLTVTSAQKNPTAFYLCASVPGGGGNQPQHFGDGTRLSIL.

V usage is TRBV4-2 and J usage is TRBJ2-7; 7 bases align to TRBD2. CDR3 size: 14 residues. From germline, CDR1 is LGHNA and CDR2 YNFKEQ. The trim removed 6 bases at V and 1 base at J, leaving 6 bases unmatched. CDR3 loop: CASRPGGRSYEQYF. In nucleotides, the CDR3 is TGTGCCAGCAGACCTGGCGGGAGATCCTACGAGCAGTACTTC.